The rows below give T cell receptor beta chains drawn from one sample of a study of cytotoxic CD8 clonotypes in ibrutinib-treated CLL. Assay: immunoSEQ multiplex PCR; the TCRdb copy retains only in-frame clones and omits some. In the table there are 150,000 or so clones, 65% to 85% of which are singletons. The source was PBMCs, collected after 36 months of ibrutinib treatment. These receptor sequences come from a human donor with chronic lymphocytic leukemia. The CDR3 runs from the conserved cysteine through the conserved F or W. Fields, in order: J gene, V gene, D gene, clone size, CDR3 protein, CDR3 DNA. D genes are given only for firm matches. Where a row states a size, it is once, few, many or the class of an expanded clone; other rows omit it.

j_gene: TRBJ1-6
v_gene: TRBV6-1
d_gene: TRBD1
abundance: .
CDR3aa: CASSALGQGGSPLHF
CDR3nt: TGTGCCAGCAGTGCACTCGGACAGGGTGGATCACCCCTCCACTTT

j_gene: TRBJ1-4
v_gene: TRBV19
d_gene: .
abundance: .
CDR3aa: CASSIDSTTNEKLFF
CDR3nt: TGTGCCAGTAGTATAGACTCTACTACTAATGAAAAACTGTTTTTT

j_gene: TRBJ1-5
v_gene: TRBV6-6
d_gene: .
abundance: .
CDR3aa: CASSNGRPQHF
CDR3nt: TGTGCCAGCAGCAACGGGAGGCCCCAGCATTTT

j_gene: TRBJ2-7
v_gene: TRBV7-9
d_gene: .
abundance: .
CDR3aa: CASSPTGRSYEQYF
CDR3nt: TGTGCCAGCAGCCCAACCGGCAGGAGCTACGAGCAGTACTTC

j_gene: TRBJ1-5
v_gene: TRBV15
d_gene: .
abundance: few
CDR3aa: CATSSGLSNQPQHF
CDR3nt: TGTGCCACCAGCAGCGGACTAAGCAATCAGCCCCAGCATTTT

j_gene: TRBJ1-2
v_gene: TRBV10-3
d_gene: TRBD1
abundance: .
CDR3aa: CAISESNRGSGNYGYTF
CDR3nt: TGTGCCATCAGTGAGTCAAACAGGGGATCTGGGAACTATGGCTACACCTTC

j_gene: TRBJ1-1
v_gene: TRBV7-9
d_gene: .
abundance: .
CDR3aa: CASSFRDRQAFF
CDR3nt: TGTGCCAGCAGCTTCCGTGACAGACAAGCTTTCTTT

j_gene: TRBJ2-7
v_gene: TRBV15
d_gene: TRBD1
abundance: few
CDR3aa: CATSRSYRGRGAAYEQYF
CDR3nt: TGTGCCACCAGCAGGAGCTACAGGGGGCGGGGAGCGGCCTACGAGCAGTACTTC

j_gene: TRBJ2-5
v_gene: TRBV7-8
d_gene: .
abundance: .
CDR3aa: CASSLEGIETQYF
CDR3nt: TGTGCCAGCAGCTTAGAGGGGATAGAGACCCAGTACTTC

j_gene: TRBJ1-2
v_gene: TRBV5-4
d_gene: .
abundance: .
CDR3aa: CASSFRGVHYGYTF
CDR3nt: TGTGCCAGCAGCTTTCGGGGGGTGCACTATGGCTACACCTTC

j_gene: TRBJ1-4
v_gene: TRBV5-1
d_gene: TRBD1
abundance: .
CDR3aa: CASSLGGTAATNEKLFF
CDR3nt: TGCGCCAGCAGCTTGGGTGGGACAGCAGCAACTAATGAAAAACTGTTTTTT

j_gene: TRBJ1-2
v_gene: TRBV7-9
d_gene: TRBD1
abundance: .
CDR3aa: CASSPFSGTGVLGYTF
CDR3nt: TGTGCCAGCAGCCCTTTTTCCGGGACAGGGGTCCTTGGCTACACCTTC

j_gene: TRBJ2-2
v_gene: TRBV6-6
d_gene: TRBD1
abundance: many
CDR3aa: CAVLPGQGTGELFF
CDR3nt: TGTGCCGTCTTACCGGGACAGGGCACCGGGGAGCTGTTTTTT

j_gene: TRBJ1-5
v_gene: TRBV6-6
d_gene: .
abundance: .
CDR3aa: CASGEGNQPQHF
CDR3nt: TGTGCCAGCGGGGAGGGCAATCAGCCCCAGCATTTT

j_gene: TRBJ1-3
v_gene: TRBV4-1
d_gene: .
abundance: few
CDR3aa: CASSPPSSGNTIYF
CDR3nt: TGCGCCAGCAGCCCTCCGAGCTCTGGAAACACCATATATTTT

j_gene: TRBJ2-7
v_gene: TRBV10-3
d_gene: .
abundance: .
CDR3aa: CAISNRGAENEQYF
CDR3nt: TGTGCCATCAGCAACCGAGGGGCAGAGAACGAGCAGTACTTC

j_gene: TRBJ2-1
v_gene: TRBV28
d_gene: .
abundance: .
CDR3aa: CASSFSPGYNEQFF
CDR3nt: TGTGCCAGCAGTTTTAGCCCAGGGTACAATGAGCAGTTCTTC

j_gene: TRBJ2-7
v_gene: TRBV4-1
d_gene: TRBD1
abundance: .
CDR3aa: CASSQTGTGYEQYF
CDR3nt: TGCGCCAGCAGCCAAACCGGGACAGGGTACGAGCAGTACTTC

j_gene: TRBJ1-1
v_gene: TRBV29-1
d_gene: .
abundance: .
CDR3aa: CSVAGLSANEAFF
CDR3nt: TGCAGCGTTGCTGGTTTGTCGGCAAATGAAGCTTTCTTT

j_gene: TRBJ2-5
v_gene: TRBV28
d_gene: TRBD2
abundance: .
CDR3aa: CASRPPGGAPTILTGTQYF
CDR3nt: TGTGCCAGCAGACCCCCCGGGGGGGCCCCAACTATACTTACGGGGACCCAGTACTTC

j_gene: TRBJ2-1
v_gene: TRBV27
d_gene: TRBD2
abundance: once
CDR3aa: CASSTGTSSYNEQFF
CDR3nt: TGTGCCAGCAGTACGGGGACTAGCTCCTACAATGAGCAGTTCTTC

j_gene: TRBJ2-7
v_gene: TRBV27
d_gene: .
abundance: few
CDR3aa: CASRQTGSAQYF
CDR3nt: TGTGCCAGCAGACAGACAGGCTCAGCGCAGTACTTC

j_gene: TRBJ2-3
v_gene: TRBV9
d_gene: .
abundance: .
CDR3aa: CASAARRISSTDTQYF
CDR3nt: TGTGCCAGCGCCGCCCGCCGGATCAGCAGCACAGATACGCAGTATTTT

j_gene: TRBJ2-3
v_gene: TRBV29-1
d_gene: .
abundance: many
CDR3aa: CSAGRPDTQYF
CDR3nt: TGCAGCGCGGGACGGCCTGATACGCAGTATTTT

j_gene: TRBJ2-5
v_gene: TRBV9
d_gene: .
abundance: .
CDR3aa: CASSVVAGRWETQYF
CDR3nt: TGTGCCAGCAGCGTAGTGGCTGGACGGTGGGAGACCCAGTACTTC

j_gene: TRBJ2-7
v_gene: TRBV28
d_gene: TRBD1
abundance: .
CDR3aa: CASSLMPGQGYEQYF
CDR3nt: TGTGCCAGCAGTTTAATGCCAGGACAGGGCTACGAGCAGTACTTC

j_gene: TRBJ1-1
v_gene: TRBV27
d_gene: .
abundance: once
CDR3aa: CASSPHAVRTEAFF
CDR3nt: TGTGCCAGCAGCCCCCATGCGGTTCGGACTGAAGCTTTCTTT

j_gene: TRBJ2-7
v_gene: TRBV27
d_gene: .
abundance: few
CDR3aa: CASSRTRGYEQYF
CDR3nt: TGTGCCAGCAGTCGCACCCGGGGCTACGAGCAGTACTTC

j_gene: TRBJ1-2
v_gene: TRBV28
d_gene: TRBD1
abundance: .
CDR3aa: CASSSAGGAYGYTF
CDR3nt: TGTGCCAGCAGTTCGGCAGGGGGCGCCTATGGCTACACCTTC

j_gene: TRBJ2-2
v_gene: TRBV6-5
d_gene: TRBD2
abundance: .
CDR3aa: CASSYGLAGTTGELFF
CDR3nt: TGTGCCAGCAGTTATGGGCTAGCGGGTACGACCGGGGAGCTGTTTTTT

j_gene: TRBJ2-3
v_gene: TRBV11-1
d_gene: .
abundance: .
CDR3aa: CASSLDPRRLSTDTQYF
CDR3nt: TGTGCCAGCAGCTTAGATCCTCGACGCCTAAGCACAGATACGCAGTATTTT

j_gene: TRBJ2-2
v_gene: TRBV5-4
d_gene: .
abundance: few
CDR3aa: CASSLRDYGELFF
CDR3nt: TGTGCCAGCAGCTTGAGGGATTACGGGGAGCTGTTTTTT

j_gene: TRBJ2-5
v_gene: TRBV30
d_gene: .
abundance: .
CDR3aa: CAWSVPETQYF
CDR3nt: TGTGCCTGGAGTGTACCAGAGACCCAGTACTTC

j_gene: TRBJ2-6
v_gene: TRBV9
d_gene: .
abundance: .
CDR3aa: CASSQSSGANVLTF
CDR3nt: TGTGCCAGCAGTCAGTCCTCTGGGGCCAACGTCCTGACTTTC

j_gene: TRBJ2-7
v_gene: TRBV10-3
d_gene: TRBD2
abundance: .
CDR3aa: CAISDSGSRTYEQYF
CDR3nt: TGTGCCATCAGTGATAGCGGGAGCCGAACCTACGAGCAGTACTTC

j_gene: TRBJ1-6
v_gene: TRBV5-6
d_gene: .
abundance: .
CDR3aa: CASSLVGEKGIHF
CDR3nt: TGTGCCAGCAGCTTGGTGGGGGAGAAAGGAATCCACTTT

j_gene: TRBJ1-6
v_gene: TRBV5-1
d_gene: .
abundance: once
CDR3aa: CASSLTTSYNSPLHF
CDR3nt: TGCGCCAGCAGCTTAACCACCTCCTATAATTCACCCCTCCACTTT

j_gene: TRBJ2-5
v_gene: TRBV7-9
d_gene: TRBD2
abundance: .
CDR3aa: CASSPMTSSGETQYF
CDR3nt: TGTGCCAGCAGCCCAATGACTAGCTCGGGAGAGACCCAGTACTTC

j_gene: TRBJ1-6
v_gene: TRBV6-6
d_gene: TRBD1
abundance: .
CDR3aa: CASSPNRDRGSPLHF
CDR3nt: TGTGCCAGCAGTCCAAACCGGGACAGGGGCTCACCCCTCCACTTT

j_gene: TRBJ2-3
v_gene: TRBV7-8
d_gene: .
abundance: .
CDR3aa: CASRYTGGTSGGTDTQYF
CDR3nt: TGTGCCAGCAGGTACACAGGGGGAACTAGCGGAGGCACAGATACGCAGTATTTT

j_gene: TRBJ1-1
v_gene: TRBV5-1
d_gene: TRBD1
abundance: few
CDR3aa: CASSLVVQGAYGNTEAFF
CDR3nt: TGCGCCAGCAGCTTGGTAGTTCAGGGGGCATATGGGAACACTGAAGCTTTCTTT

j_gene: TRBJ1-5
v_gene: TRBV4-1
d_gene: TRBD1
abundance: once
CDR3aa: CASSRTTGGHQPQHF
CDR3nt: TGCGCCAGCAGCCGGACGACAGGGGGCCATCAGCCCCAGCATTTT

j_gene: TRBJ1-4
v_gene: TRBV6-5
d_gene: .
abundance: once
CDR3aa: CASSYSDAGNEKLFF
CDR3nt: TGTGCCAGCAGTTACTCCGACGCGGGGAATGAAAAACTGTTTTTT

j_gene: TRBJ2-6
v_gene: TRBV7-9
d_gene: .
abundance: .
CDR3aa: CASSLQHSGANVLTF
CDR3nt: TGTGCCAGCAGCTTACAGCACTCTGGGGCCAACGTCCTGACTTTC

j_gene: TRBJ1-4
v_gene: TRBV29-1
d_gene: .
abundance: .
CDR3aa: CSAGEEKLFF
CDR3nt: TGCAGCGCAGGGGAAGAAAAACTGTTTTTT

j_gene: TRBJ1-3
v_gene: TRBV5-1
d_gene: .
abundance: .
CDR3aa: CASSPGVNGNTIYF
CDR3nt: TGCGCCAGCAGCCCGGGGGTAAATGGAAACACCATATATTTT

j_gene: TRBJ1-4
v_gene: TRBV7-6
d_gene: .
abundance: .
CDR3aa: CASSLVRRRDEKLFF
CDR3nt: TGTGCCAGCAGCTTAGTCCGCAGGAGAGATGAAAAACTGTTTTTT

j_gene: TRBJ2-3
v_gene: TRBV7-8
d_gene: TRBD2
abundance: .
CDR3aa: CASSLGGTSGSTDTQYF
CDR3nt: TGTGCCAGCAGCTTAGGAGGGACTAGCGGGAGTACAGATACGCAGTATTTT

j_gene: TRBJ1-2
v_gene: TRBV30
d_gene: .
abundance: once
CDR3aa: CAWSRGDNYGYTF
CDR3nt: TGTGCCTGGAGCCGGGGGGACAACTATGGCTACACCTTC

j_gene: TRBJ2-7
v_gene: TRBV11-2
d_gene: .
abundance: once
CDR3aa: CASSSGYEQYF
CDR3nt: TGTGCCAGCAGCTCGGGGTACGAGCAGTACTTC

j_gene: TRBJ2-1
v_gene: TRBV27
d_gene: TRBD2
abundance: .
CDR3aa: CASSFQLGLAGYNEQFF
CDR3nt: TGTGCCAGCAGTTTTCAATTAGGTCTAGCGGGGTACAATGAGCAGTTCTTC

j_gene: TRBJ2-5
v_gene: TRBV5-1
d_gene: TRBD1
abundance: .
CDR3aa: CATTDPGTGRETQYF
CDR3nt: TGCGCCACCACAGACCCGGGGACAGGGAGAGAGACCCAGTACTTC

j_gene: TRBJ2-4
v_gene: TRBV18
d_gene: .
abundance: .
CDR3aa: CASSPGLQVYFIQYF
CDR3nt: TGTGCCAGCTCACCGGGCTTACAGGTCTATTTCATTCAGTACTTC

j_gene: TRBJ2-7
v_gene: TRBV5-1
d_gene: TRBD2
abundance: .
CDR3aa: CASSLSGASYEQYF
CDR3nt: TGCGCCAGCAGCTTGAGCGGGGCCTCCTACGAGCAGTACTTC

j_gene: TRBJ1-6
v_gene: TRBV6-4
d_gene: .
abundance: few
CDR3aa: CASGNRATDSPLHF
CDR3nt: TGTGCCAGCGGTAACCGGGCTACCGATTCACCCCTCCACTTT

j_gene: TRBJ2-3
v_gene: TRBV4-2
d_gene: .
abundance: .
CDR3aa: CASSQEEGSGTDTQYF
CDR3nt: TGTGCCAGCAGCCAAGAGGAAGGGTCGGGGACAGATACGCAGTATTTT